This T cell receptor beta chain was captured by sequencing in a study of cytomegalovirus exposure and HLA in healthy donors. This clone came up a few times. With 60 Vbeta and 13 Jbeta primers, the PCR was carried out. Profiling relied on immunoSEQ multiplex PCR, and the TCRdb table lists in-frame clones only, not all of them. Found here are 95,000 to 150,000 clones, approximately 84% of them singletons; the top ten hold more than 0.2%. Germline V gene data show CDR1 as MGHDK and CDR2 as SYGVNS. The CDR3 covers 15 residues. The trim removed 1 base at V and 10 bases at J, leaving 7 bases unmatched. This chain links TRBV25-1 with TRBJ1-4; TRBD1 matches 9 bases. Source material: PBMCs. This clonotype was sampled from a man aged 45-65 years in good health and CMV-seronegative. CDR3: CASSESGQGIGKLFF. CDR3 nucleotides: TGTGCCAGCAGTGAATCAGGACAGGGGATAGGAAAACTGTTTTTT.